The clone carrying this TCR beta chain was detected only a few times. The data originate from a study of regulatory T cells in long-lasting Graves disease. The wider study: Graves' patients, diagnosed recently, had received antithyroid drugs under 3 months.

With iRepertoire HTBI primers and Arm-PCR of CDR3 regions, TCR beta libraries were built. TCRdb reprocessed the multiplex PCR reads with MiXCR, giving one entry per CDR3 protein. The sample records roughly 440,000 distinct CDR3 sequences, approximately 16% being singletons. Time point described: newly diagnosed GD, antithyroid drugs for less than 3 months. The authors made the TCR library using RNA they extracted from PBMCs. The patients were enrolled through endocrinology in Xi'an, China. These data were likewise used in another study, on T cells in Graves' hyperthyroidism and ophthalmopathy. That source reports: No ophthalmopathy progression within 18 months constituted stable Graves' hyperthyroidism.

Material: peripheral blood mononuclear cells (PBMCs), obtained at new diagnosis, from a patient treated with antithyroid drugs. This clonotype originated in a woman between 18 and 30 years old with Graves disease.

The CDR3 here is CASTVQSYNEQFF. CDR3 in DNA: TGTGCCAGCACGGTTCAATCCTACAATGAGCAGTTCTTC. The chain has TRBV6-2 or TRBV6-3 and TRBJ2-1; D gene unclear. This CDR3 has 13 amino acids. Germline loops: CDR1 MNHEY, CDR2 SVGEGT. V lost 7 bases, J lost 1 base, and 8 bases lay in between.